This T cell receptor beta chain was captured in a study of T-cell memory formation after mild COVID-19. One entry per CDR3 protein, called by TCRdb with MiXCR from the 5' RACE reads. There are around 300,000 distinct CDR3 sequences in the sample; approximately 14% occur only once, and 22% lies in the top ten. About this clonotype: The antigen remains unidentified.

Overall study findings and caveats: Within pre-infection memory, some responding clones were found, suggesting cross-reactive memory joined.

Germline loops: CDR1 MRHNA, CDR2 SNTAGT. The CDR3 runs to 13 residues. The V end lost 0 bases, the J end lost 4 bases, and 3 bases lay between the germline ends. The TCR originated in a man younger than 35 who had mild COVID-19 (a few samples of this study predate the infection). Cell type and time point are not known. Sequencing was carried out using PBMCs or a T cell subset sorted from them (not recorded which). V gene TRBV6-4 combines with J gene TRBJ2-2; D not certain. CDR3 DNA sequence: TGTGCCAGCAGTGACTCGGCCACCGGGGAGCTGTTTTTT. This encodes CASSDSATGELFF.